One and the same sample provided the 8 T cell receptor beta chains below, sequenced in a study of blood T cell repertoires in COVID-19. Assay used: immunoSEQ multiplex PCR; TCRdb lists only in-frame clones, some missing. The sample has 130,000 to 150,000 clones; roughly four fifths are singletons. The sequencing sample was made of peripheral blood. These TCRs come from a human donor in a cohort sampled during active COVID-19.

The chain links TRBV6-1 to TRBJ2-7, with 9 bases identical to TRBD1. The trim removed 3 bases at V and 3 bases at J, leaving 3 bases unmatched. Germline loops: CDR1 MNHNS, CDR2 SASEGT. The CDR3 totals 14 residues. CDR3 bases: TGTGCCAGCAGTGATTGGGGACAGGGCTACGAGCAGTACTTC. Translation: CASSDWGQGYEQYF.

The chain is built from TRBV27 and TRBJ1-2; TRBD1 aligns across 9 bases. This CDR3 is 15 amino acids long. The J segment lost 2 bases and the V segment lost 4 bases, leaving 5 bases of the junction unmatched. The germline CDR1 and CDR2 sequences are MNHEY and SMNVEV (reference sequence). DNA of the CDR3: TGTGCCAGCAGTTCCTTGGGGACAGGGAACTATGGCTACACCTTC. Translating gives CASSSLGTGNYGYTF.

The rearrangement joins TRBV5-1 to TRBJ1-1; 9 bases align to TRBD1. The CDR3 contains 15 residues. Germline CDR1 SGHRS, CDR2 YFSETQ. V gave up 4 bases and J gave up 4 bases; unmatched junction bases: 8. This chain's CDR3 is CASSRGDRVSTEAFF. CDR3 DNA sequence: TGCGCCAGCAGCAGGGGGGACAGGGTCAGCACTGAAGCTTTCTTT.

This clone has only one observation. The chain is built from TRBV5-4 and TRBJ1-6, with 8 positions matching TRBD1. The junction had 6 bases not matched to a gene; V was cut back by 1 base and J by 3 bases. Germline CDR1 reads SGHNT; CDR2 reads YYREEE (reference sequence). CDR3 length: 17 residues. Here the CDR3 DNA reads TGTGCCAGCAGCTTGTCGGGACAGGCCTACTATAATTCACCCCTCCACTTT. This codes for CASSLSGQAYYNSPLHF.

The gene calls are TRBV7-8 and TRBJ1-2; the D gene is possibly TRBD1 (5 bases). Trimming cost V 7 bases and J 0 bases, with 21 bases left between them. Per germline, CDR1 SGHVS and CDR2 FQNEAQ. The CDR3 has 17 amino acids. The CDR3 protein is CASTLRTGPHSNYGYTF. CDR3 DNA sequence: TGTGCCAGCACCCTCCGCACAGGACCACATTCTAACTATGGCTACACCTTC.

About this clone itself: One end of the junction is discordant with germline, which a read error may explain. The chain combines TRBV19 with TRBJ2-1; D remains ambiguous. The CDR3 has 13 residues. Germline-derived CDR1 and CDR2 are LNHDA and SQIVND (reference sequence). The CDR3 spells CASSVDGVDEQFF. CDR3 bases: TGTGCCAGTAGTGTAGACGGTGTCGATGAGCAGTTCTTC.

The chain employs TRBV10-1 and TRBJ2-1; D remains ambiguous. The germline gives CDR1 WNHNN, CDR2 SYGVQD (reference sequence). V gave up 2 bases and J gave up 0 bases, with 14 bases separating them. There are 17 residues in the CDR3. As DNA, the CDR3 is TGCGCCAGCAGTGAGGGGCCCAACCGGCGCTCCTACAATGAGCAGTTCTTC. Translating it yields CASSEGPNRRSYNEQFF.

The chain has TRBV11-1 and TRBJ2-2; TRBD2 matches 7 bases. V was clipped by 5 bases and J by 9 bases; unmatched bases: 9. This CDR3 spans 14 amino acids. Germline V gives CDR1 SGHAT, CDR2 FQDESV (reference sequence). CDR3 sequence reads: CASSVREVGRELFF. The DNA of the CDR3 is TGTGCCAGCAGCGTCCGGGAGGTGGGCAGGGAGCTGTTTTTT.